The clone carrying this T cell receptor (beta chain) was counted many times. Healthy Caucasians from Russia aged roughly 6 to 95 served as donors. Combining a sample-barcoded 5' primer with a J-beta primer mix, a second PCR ran for about 7 to 11 cycles. Each cDNA molecule, via a template-switch adaptor with 12 random nucleotides, was tagged. From the 5' RACE reads, TCRdb called clonotypes with MiXCR, one entry per CDR3 protein. The sample consists of some 790,000 distinct CDR3 sequences, 29% of them appearing once. The data were taken from a study of blood T cells in healthy people across ages. Germline lookup yields CDR1 SGHTA and CDR2 FQGNSA. The V end was cut by 5 bases, the J end by 2 bases, with 11 bases between. CDR3 length equals 14 residues.

This receptor was obtained from a woman over 75 in good health. This chain uses TRBV7-2 with TRBJ2-3; D is ambiguous. Source material: blood. In nucleotides, the CDR3 is TGTGCCAGCAGCGCCGACCGGTACACAGATACGCAGTATTTT. Its protein product is CASSADRYTDTQYF.